This T cell receptor (beta chain) was documented in a study of blood T cell repertoires in COVID-19. Study as a whole: Spain, Italy and the United States supplied samples that represented acute and convalescent COVID-19. PBMCs, B-cell-depleted T cells, or T cells provided the cDNA or gDNA that made up the material.

The V and J ends lost 6 bases and 0 bases, in that order; junction bases with no gene match: 8. In germline, CDR1 is WNHNN, CDR2 SYGVQD (reference sequence). The length of the CDR3 is 16 residues. Authors' analysis steps: Amplified reference gene primers provided the basis for estimating nucleated cell counts. The repertoire was sequenced with immunoSEQ multiplex PCR; TCRdb's copy has only in-frame clones and lacks some. That table furnishes V, J and clone size, whereas the DNA furnished D and trimming. Of about 80,000 clones in the sample, approximately 80% were seen once. The TCR was taken from an elderly man with acute or convalescent COVID-19. Sequenced input: peripheral blood. The chain is built from TRBV10-1 and TRBJ2-3; 8 bases map to TRBD2. The CDR3: CASSGTGTRSTDTQYF. CDR3 nucleotide sequence: TGCGCCAGCAGCGGAACCGGGACTAGAAGCACAGATACGCAGTATTTT.